This T cell receptor beta chain was captured by sequencing in a study of cytomegalovirus exposure and HLA in healthy donors. The study, taken as a whole, reports: When a later analysis was performed, an Asian-associated ancestry cluster reportedly had fewer N-insertions than the roughly 700-donor mean.

The PCR ran on 60 Vbeta and 13 Jbeta primers. This table comes from immunoSEQ multiplex PCR, and its TCRdb copy is limited to in-frame clones, with some not included. The table shows 150,000 to 200,000 clones, with 79% occurring only once. There are a few counts of this clone. The antigen is unknown. The V gene's germline CDR1 is SGDLS and CDR2 YYNGEE. This CDR3 region has 15 residues. Between the trimmed V and J ends, which lost 0 bases and 7 bases, there was a span of 13 bases. The gene calls are TRBV9 and TRBJ1-4, with TRBD1 as a possible D gene (5 bases). Specimen: PBMCs. The origin of this receptor is a woman between 50 and 59 years old in good health and CMV-seronegative. The CDR3 protein is CASSVVGARGEKLFF. The CDR3 DNA follows: TGTGCCAGCAGCGTAGTAGGGGCAAGAGGTGAAAAACTGTTTTTT.